A single sample gave rise to the 21 T cell receptor beta chains below, sequenced in a study of blood T cell repertoires in COVID-19. TCRdb's copy holds only in-frame clones and misses some; the assay was immunoSEQ multiplex PCR. Here the sample spans under 200,000 clones, roughly 86% being singletons. The sequenced material came from peripheral blood. These receptors came from a woman aged 80 or older with COVID-19, enrolled during active disease.

This sequence joins TRBV20-1 and TRBJ1-5; a weak D match, TRBD1 (6 bases). V was trimmed by 3 bases and J by 3 bases, leaving 24 bases between them. Germline values: CDR1 DFQATT, CDR2 SNEGSKA (reference sequence). The CDR3 consists of 18 residues. The CDR3 reads CSASHQVYRDTDNQPQHF. The CDR3, as DNA: TGCAGTGCTAGTCACCAGGTTTACCGGGACACGGACAATCAGCCCCAGCATTTT.

The V and J genes are TRBV19 and TRBJ2-7, with a possible D match to TRBD2 (6 bases). CDR1 and CDR2 from the germline V gene are LNHDA and SQIVND (reference sequence). The V end was cut by 5 bases, the J end by 0 bases, with 11 bases between. The CDR3 length is 14 residues. The CDR3 DNA reads as TGTGCCAGTAGTGACCTCGGGAGCTCCTACGAGCAGTACTTC. Residues: CASSDLGSSYEQYF.

This chain uses TRBV7-2 with TRBJ2-7; 7 nucleotides align to TRBD2. Germline CDR1 SGHTA, CDR2 FQGNSA. This CDR3 has 15 amino acids. V was pared by 1 base and J by 8 bases, with 11 bases of the junction left unmatched. CDR3 sequence reads: CASSLEASGLGQQYF. The CDR3 bases are TGTGCCAGCAGCTTAGAAGCTAGCGGCCTCGGACAGCAGTACTTC.

CDR3 nucleotides: TGCGCCAGCAGCTTGGAGAGTCGTGGGGCCAACGTCCTGACTTTC. Amino acid sequence: CASSLESRGANVLTF. The rearrangement links TRBV5-1 to TRBJ2-6; D is unresolved. The CDR3 consists of 15 residues. Germline CDR1 reads SGHRS; CDR2 reads YFSETQ. Trimming cost V 0 bases and J 3 bases, with 7 bases left between them.

V usage is TRBV24-1 and J usage is TRBJ1-2; D is perhaps TRBD1 (5 bases). Germline lookup yields CDR1 KGHDR and CDR2 SFDVKD. The germline V and J ends were trimmed by 5 bases and 4 bases, with 7 bases remaining between them. The CDR3 spans 12 residues. The CDR3 DNA reads as TGTGCCACCAGTGCCCAGGGCTATGGCTACACCTTC. This gives the protein CATSAQGYGYTF.

The chain employs TRBV19 and TRBJ2-3, with TRBD2 identical over 13 bases. Germline trimming cut 5 bases from V and 4 bases from J; bases unmatched to any gene: 12. Germline CDR1 and CDR2: LNHDA and SQIVND (reference sequence). The CDR3 covers 18 residues. CDR3 nucleotides: TGTGCCAGTAGTCACAAAACTAGGACTAGCGGGAGCCCAGATACGCAGTATTTT. Its translation is CASSHKTRTSGSPDTQYF.

The gene calls are TRBV19 and TRBJ1-5; D gene ambiguous. This CDR3 is 15 amino acids long. V was clipped by 4 bases and J by 5 bases, with 15 bases between them. Germline CDR1 and CDR2: LNHDA and SQIVND (reference sequence). This CDR3 reads CASSNRAGEHQPQHF. CDR3 DNA: TGTGCCAGTAGTAATCGGGCGGGAGAACATCAGCCCCAGCATTTT.

The CDR3 region has the DNA TGTGCCTCCGTTCCGGGGGGGAATGGAAACACCATATATTTT. It specifies CASVPGGNGNTIYF. This sequence joins TRBV6-6 and TRBJ1-3, with D possibly TRBD1 on 5 matching bases. V dropped 11 bases and J dropped 3 bases, with 17 bases sitting between them. In germline, CDR1 is MNHNY, CDR2 SVGAGI (reference sequence). This CDR3 has 14 residues.

This clone was seen a handful of times. The V call is TRBV5-1, the J call TRBJ2-5; no definite D call. The CDR3 sequence is 16 residues long. V dropped 6 bases and J dropped 3 bases, with 21 bases sitting between them. From germline, CDR1 is SGHRS and CDR2 YFSETQ. DNA for the CDR3: TGCGCCAGCAAAGAACAGACAACCATCCTCGAAGAGACCCAGTACTTC. Protein: CASKEQTTILEETQYF. The whole variable domain, remainder taken from reference TRBV5-1 and TRBJ2-5, is KAGVTQTPRYLIKTRGQQVTLSCSPISGHRSVSWYQQTPGQGLQFLFEYFSETQRNKGNFPGRFSGRQFSNSRSEMNVSTLELGDSALYLCASKEQTTILEETQYFGPGTRLLVL.

The V and J genes are TRBV7-2 and TRBJ2-1; D not certain. There are 12 residues in the CDR3. Per the germline V gene, CDR1 is SGHTA and CDR2 is FQGNSA. Trimming removed 5 bases from V and 9 bases from J, with 11 bases in between. In DNA, the CDR3 is TGTGCCAGCAGCCAAAGTCAGCGTGAGCAGTTCTTC. This sequence encodes CASSQSQREQFF. The whole variable domain, filled in from reference TRBV7-2 and TRBJ2-1, reads GAGVSQSPSNKVTEKGKDVELRCDPISGHTALYWYRQSLGQGLEFLIYFQGNSAPDKSGLPSDRFSAERTGGSVSTLTIQRTQQEDSAVYLCASSQSQREQFFGPGTRLTVL.

The chain recombines TRBV2 with TRBJ1-4; D unresolved. The CDR3 is made up of 10 amino acids. Trimming cost V 6 bases and J 11 bases, with 7 bases left between them. Germline CDR1 and CDR2: SNHLY and FYNNEI. The CDR3 DNA follows: TGTGCCAGCAGGCAGGATAAACTGTTTTTT. Translation: CASRQDKLFF.

The J gene is TRBJ1-3, the V gene TRBV27, with 7 positions matching TRBD1. Germline CDR1 and CDR2: MNHEY and SMNVEV (reference sequence). The CDR3 runs 15 residues. After removal of 5 bases from V and 3 bases from J, the junction contained 7 bases not matched to a gene. CDR3 sequence: CASSPRQGYGNTIYF. The CDR3 region has the DNA TGTGCCAGCAGTCCCCGACAGGGCTATGGAAACACCATATATTTT.

This chain uses TRBV3-1 (or the pseudogene TRBV3-2) with TRBJ1-3, with D hard to call. Trimming shortened V by 4 bases and J by 0 bases, and 7 bases separated the two germline ends. CDR1 and CDR2 from the germline V gene are LGHDT and YNNKEL (reference sequence). This CDR3 is 14 amino acids long. The CDR3 DNA reads TGTGCCAGCAGCCCAAGTAGCTCTGGAAACACCATATATTTT. Protein sequence: CASSPSSSGNTIYF.

The chain employs TRBV19 and TRBJ2-3, with TRBD2 as a possible D gene (6 bases). The CDR3 is made up of 15 amino acids. Germline CDR1 reads LNHDA; CDR2 reads SQIVND (reference sequence). In DNA, the CDR3 is TGTGTTACCAAAGGGACTCACACTACTACAGATACGCAGTATTTT. This sequence encodes CVTKGTHTTTDTQYF. The full variable domain, its missing parts supplied by reference TRBV19 and TRBJ2-3, is DGGITQSPKYLFRKEGQNVTLSCEQNLNHDAMYWYRQDPGQGLRLIYYSQIVNDFQKGDIAEGYSVSREKKESFPLTVTSAQKNPTAFYLCVTKGTHTTTDTQYFGPGTRLTVL.

This clone was counted between two and nine times. The chain uses TRBV19 and TRBJ1-1; unclear D gene. This CDR3 spans 14 amino acids. The V end was cut by 7 bases, the J end by 1 base, with 13 bases between. In germline, CDR1 is LNHDA, CDR2 SQIVND (reference sequence). CDR3 sequence: CASKGWATNTEAFF. In DNA form, the CDR3 reads TGTGCCAGTAAAGGCTGGGCCACGAACACTGAAGCTTTCTTT. The variable domain in full, with the rest retrieved from reference TRBV19 and TRBJ1-1, is DGGITQSPKYLFRKEGQNVTLSCEQNLNHDAMYWYRQDPGQGLRLIYYSQIVNDFQKGDIAEGYSVSREKKESFPLTVTSAQKNPTAFYLCASKGWATNTEAFFGQGTRLTVV.

The V call is TRBV28, the J call TRBJ2-1, with 10 positions matching TRBD2. This CDR3 has 14 amino acids. The V segment lost 4 bases and the J segment 9 bases; nucleotides outside the gene matches: 6. Looked up from germline, CDR1 is MDHEN and CDR2 is SYDVKM. CDR3 sequence (DNA): TGTGCCAGCAGTTCAGGACTAGCGGCGGGTGAGCAGTTCTTC. Amino acid sequence: CASSSGLAAGEQFF.

This chain connects TRBV7-2 to TRBJ2-1; 7 nucleotides match TRBD2. The trim removed 1 base at V and 5 bases at J, leaving 5 bases unmatched. The germline CDR1 and CDR2 sequences are SGHTA and FQGNSA. The CDR3 has 15 amino acids. DNA for the CDR3: TGTGCCAGCAGCTTAGATGGGGGAGGGGACAATGAGCAGTTCTTC. Translated, it gives CASSLDGGGDNEQFF.

The J gene is TRBJ2-7, the V gene TRBV14; possibly TRBD1 for D (5 bases). Germline loops: CDR1 SGHDN, CDR2 FVKESK. Trimming shortened V by 4 bases and J by 5 bases, and 15 bases separated the two germline ends. The CDR3 runs to 14 residues. The CDR3 reads CASSPHNGANEQYF. In DNA form, the CDR3 reads TGTGCCAGCAGCCCCCATAATGGGGCAAACGAGCAGTACTTC.

As for this clone: Other DNA sequences in the same sample also yield this CDR3. The V and J genes are TRBV19 and TRBJ2-7; possible D gene TRBD1, 5 bases. The CDR3 is made up of 12 amino acids. The V gene's germline CDR1 is LNHDA and CDR2 SQIVND (reference sequence). Trimming took 3 bases from V and 6 from J, leaving 9 bases between them. The CDR3 bases are TGTGCCAGTAGTATTGATAGGGGCGAGCAGTACTTC. It yields the protein CASSIDRGEQYF. Combining the CDR3 with reference TRBV19 and TRBJ2-7 gives the whole variable domain DGGITQSPKYLFRKEGQNVTLSCEQNLNHDAMYWYRQDPGQGLRLIYYSQIVNDFQKGDIAEGYSVSREKKESFPLTVTSAQKNPTAFYLCASSIDRGEQYFGPGTRLTVT.

This chain links TRBV28 with TRBJ1-4, with D possibly being TRBD1 (5 bases). Germline V gene sequence: CDR1 MDHEN, CDR2 SYDVKM. Trimming cost V 5 bases and J 6 bases, with 10 bases left between them. This CDR3 comprises 13 residues. Written as DNA, the CDR3 is TGTGCCAGCAGTATACTACAGGATGAAAAACTGTTTTTT. It codes for CASSILQDEKLFF.

The rearrangement uses TRBV25-1 and TRBJ2-2, with a tentative D call TRBD1 (6 bases). CDR1 is MGHDK and CDR2 is SYGVNS in the germline V gene. Trimming stripped 2 bases from V and 6 bases from J, with 13 bases between. This CDR3 has 15 amino acids. The CDR3 nucleotides read TGTGCCAGCAGTGAAACCACAGGGTTTGCCGGGGAGCTGTTTTTT. Encoded protein: CASSETTGFAGELFF.